These T cell receptor beta chains were read from a single sample in a study of cytomegalovirus exposure and HLA in healthy donors. Using immunoSEQ multiplex PCR, the repertoire was profiled, and TCRdb retains in-frame clones only, with some absent. The sample has roughly 77,000 clones; 90% to 95% are singletons. Sequenced sample: PBMCs. These receptors all come from a woman aged 18-29 years in good health and CMV-seronegative. Each CDR3 is given with its conserved first and last residue. D genes are given only for firm matches. Only part of the rows carry a size: once, few, many, or a class if the clone is expanded.

TRBV11-3	.	.	TRBJ2-3	TGTGCCAGCAGCTTAGCTCCGTTCCCCACAGATACGCAGTATTTT	CASSLAPFPTDTQYF
TRBV11-2	.	.	TRBJ2-7	TGTGCCAGCAGCTTAGGATCTCCAGAAGATTCCTACGAGCAGTACTTC	CASSLGSPEDSYEQYF
TRBV5-4	.	.	TRBJ2-1	TGTGCCAGCAGCCAAGGAGGTGTATACAATGAGCAGTTCTTC	CASSQGGVYNEQFF
TRBV6-6	.	.	TRBJ1-5	TGTGCCAGCAGTTACCAGGTTCAGCCCCAGCATTTT	CASSYQVQPQHF
TRBV29-1	.	TRBD1	TRBJ2-1	TGCAGCGTGGGGACAGGGGGCTACAATGAGCAGTTCTTC	CSVGTGGYNEQFF
TRBV28	.	.	TRBJ1-1	TGTGCCACCCTGTTCGGAGGGTCTGAAGCTTTCTTT	CATLFGGSEAFF
TRBV28	once	.	TRBJ1-2	TGTGCCAGCACCTTGGGGCAGCTATACTATGGCTACACCTTC	CASTLGQLYYGYTF
TRBV7-9	.	TRBD1	TRBJ1-5	TGTGCCAGCAGCCGAGACAGGGGGGGTCAGCCCCAGCATTTT	CASSRDRGGQPQHF
TRBV9	.	TRBD1	TRBJ2-1	TGTGCCAGCAGCGTAGACAGGGGTGAGCAGTTCTTC	CASSVDRGEQFF
TRBV7-2	.	.	TRBJ1-3	TGTGCCAGCAGCACCGACAGCTACTCTGGAAACACCATATATTTT	CASSTDSYSGNTIYF
TRBV29-1	.	TRBD2	TRBJ2-3	TGCAGCGTTGAACTAGCGGGGCTGGATGATACGCAGTATTTT	CSVELAGLDDTQYF
TRBV19	once	TRBD2	TRBJ2-1	TGTGCCAGTAGCCCCCCCTCGGGACTAGTGAGTGAGCAGTTCTTC	CASSPPSGLVSEQFF
TRBV6-5	.	.	TRBJ2-7	TGTGCCAGCAGCCCTGACAGGGGAGGGACCTACGAGCAGTACTTC	CASSPDRGGTYEQYF
TRBV27	few	TRBD1	TRBJ1-6	TGTGCCAGCAGTCCTTACAGGGGGCGATCACCCCTCCACTTT	CASSPYRGRSPLHF
TRBV11-2	.	.	TRBJ2-2	TGTGCCAGCAGCTTGATACAGGGTGACGGGGAGCTGTTTTTT	CASSLIQGDGELFF
TRBV4-1	.	TRBD1	TRBJ2-7	TGCGCCAGCAGCCAACTCGGGACAGGGTACGAGCAGTACTTC	CASSQLGTGYEQYF
TRBV4-1	.	TRBD1	TRBJ1-3	TGCGCCAGCAGCCAAGAATCAGGGGGGATGGGTGGAAACACCATATATTTT	CASSQESGGMGGNTIYF
TRBV28	.	.	TRBJ1-5	TGTGCCAGCAGTTTAGCGGGCCAGCCCCAGCATTTT	CASSLAGQPQHF
TRBV5-1	.	TRBD2	TRBJ2-5	TGCGCCAGCAGCTTGGGCCATAGCGGGAGAGGACGAGAGACCCAGTACTTC	CASSLGHSGRGRETQYF
TRBV28	.	TRBD1	TRBJ2-5	TGTGCCAGCAGTGTCTTCCGGGACAGGGGTGATCGGACCCAGTACTTC	CASSVFRDRGDRTQYF
TRBV2	.	TRBD2	TRBJ2-3	TGTGCCAGCAGCTCAGCGGGACTAGCGGGGGGAACCACAGATACGCAGTATTTT	CASSSAGLAGGTTDTQYF
TRBV7-2	.	TRBD2	TRBJ2-3	TGTGCCAGCAGCTTAGGGGCGGGGGTAGATACGCAGTATTTT	CASSLGAGVDTQYF
TRBV5-1	.	TRBD2	TRBJ2-1	TGCGCCAGCAGCTTGAGTGGTGGGACTAGCGATTGGGGGGAGCAGTTCTTC	CASSLSGGTSDWGEQFF
TRBV4-3	.	.	TRBJ1-2	TGCGCCAGCAGCCAGTTCACAGGGAGTGGCTACACCTTC	CASSQFTGSGYTF
TRBV2	.	.	TRBJ1-5	TGTGCCAGCAGATGGGGAGGGAATGGCAATCAGCCCCAGCATTTT	CASRWGGNGNQPQHF
TRBV6-5	once	TRBD1	TRBJ2-1	TGTGCCAGCAGTTACGGGACAGGTAACAATGAGCAGTTCTTC	CASSYGTGNNEQFF
TRBV20-1	.	.	TRBJ1-1	TGCAGCCCCGAGAAGAACACTGAAGCTTTCTTT	CSPEKNTEAFF
TRBV2	.	TRBD1	TRBJ2-3	TGTGCCAGCAGTGGCCGGGACAGGGTCACAGATACGCAGTATTTT	CASSGRDRVTDTQYF
TRBV20-1	.	TRBD2	TRBJ2-5	TGCAGTGCGACTAGCCGGGAGACCCAGTACTTC	CSATSRETQYF
TRBV7-2	.	TRBD2	TRBJ2-1	TGTGCCAGCAGCGAACCGGGACTAGGACAGTTCTTC	CASSEPGLGQFF
TRBV27	.	TRBD2	TRBJ2-2	TGTGCCAGCAGTTCCAGAGCGGGGGCCGACACCGGGGAGCTGTTTTTT	CASSSRAGADTGELFF
TRBV9	.	.	TRBJ2-3	TGTGCCAGCAGCCCACGGGACTCTCGCACAGATACGCAGTATTTT	CASSPRDSRTDTQYF
TRBV19	.	TRBD1	TRBJ1-2	TGTGCCAGTCGGGACAGACCGAACTATGGCTACACCTTC	CASRDRPNYGYTF
TRBV19	.	.	TRBJ2-7	TGTGCCAGTAGTATAGAGACAGGTTGGGACGAGCAGTACTTC	CASSIETGWDEQYF
TRBV9	.	.	TRBJ2-3	TGTGCCAGCAGCAACGGGGGCACAGATACGCAGTATTTT	CASSNGGTDTQYF
TRBV5-4	.	TRBD1	TRBJ1-6	TGTGCCAGCAGCTTTGGGCCGGGACAGGGAAGTTCACCCCTCCACTTT	CASSFGPGQGSSPLHF
TRBV18	.	.	TRBJ2-1	TGTGCCAGCTCACACCCAGACAGGGAGCAGTTCTTC	CASSHPDREQFF
TRBV9	.	.	TRBJ2-1	TGTGCCAGCAGCAACCACTTGGACAAATACAATGAGCAGTTCTTC	CASSNHLDKYNEQFF
TRBV5-6	.	.	TRBJ2-1	TGTGCCAGCAGTCCCCGGGGAAGATCCTCCTTGGATGAGCAGTTCTTC	CASSPRGRSSLDEQFF
TRBV11-2	once	TRBD1	TRBJ1-3	TGTGCCAGCAGCTGGACAGGGGGCTATCGACGGACCATATATTTT	CASSWTGGYRRTIYF
TRBV14	.	.	TRBJ1-3	TGTGCCAGCAGCCCGGGACACTCTGGAAACACCATATATTTT	CASSPGHSGNTIYF
TRBV6-5	.	TRBD1	TRBJ1-4	TGTGCCAGCAGCAACGGGGGACAGGGGAGTGAAAAACTGTTTTTT	CASSNGGQGSEKLFF
TRBV4-1	.	TRBD1	TRBJ2-5	TGCGCCAGCAGCACCCGGGACAGTGGAGAGACCCAGTACTTC	CASSTRDSGETQYF
TRBV18	.	TRBD1	TRBJ1-2	TGTGCCAGCTCCCCTGACAGGGGGGTCGGCTACACCTTC	CASSPDRGVGYTF
TRBV7-8	.	TRBD2	TRBJ2-7	TGTGCCAGCAGCTTAGGCCAGATTCACGGACTAGCGGGAGGAAGGCCCTCCTACGAGCAGTACTTC	CASSLGQIHGLAGGRPSYEQYF
TRBV4-3	.	TRBD2	TRBJ2-1	TGCGCCAGCAGCCGGGGGGGGGAGCAGTTCTTC	CASSRGGEQFF
TRBV10-2	.	.	TRBJ2-2	TGCGCCAGCAGGGACACCTTAAACACCGGGGAGCTGTTTTTT	CASRDTLNTGELFF
TRBV18	.	TRBD1	TRBJ1-3	TGTGCCAGCTCCCTCCGGACAGGGCCAAACACCATATATTTT	CASSLRTGPNTIYF
TRBV27	once	TRBD2	TRBJ2-3	TGTGCCAGCACCACACGAGCGGGGGGTCATACGCAGTATTTT	CASTTRAGGHTQYF
TRBV28	.	TRBD1	TRBJ2-5	TGTGCCAGCAGTTTGGGGGTACAGGGGCTGGAGACCCAGTACTTC	CASSLGVQGLETQYF
TRBV30	.	.	TRBJ2-7	TGTGCCTGGAATTTCGAACAGAAATACGAGCAGTACTTC	CAWNFEQKYEQYF
TRBV20-1	once	.	TRBJ1-1	TGCAGTGCAGCAGGGAACACTGAAGCTTTCTTT	CSAAGNTEAFF
TRBV15	.	.	TRBJ1-1	TGTGCCACTCAACGGAGGGGGAACACTGAAGCTTTCTTT	CATQRRGNTEAFF
TRBV2	.	TRBD1	TRBJ1-5	TGTGCCAGCAGTGGACAGGGACGGCCGCAACCCCAGCATTTT	CASSGQGRPQPQHF
TRBV6-1	.	TRBD2	TRBJ2-5	TGTGCCAGCAGTGGGGGACTAGCGGGCCTCCAAGAGACCCAGTACTTC	CASSGGLAGLQETQYF
TRBV7-7	.	TRBD2	TRBJ2-5	TGTGCCAGCAGCTCGGGGGGCCAAGAGACCCAGTACTTC	CASSSGGQETQYF
TRBV7-2	.	.	TRBJ1-1	TGTGCCAGCAGCCTCTTGCCCGTTGGGGCAGGGCTTTACAACACTGAAGCTTTCTTT	CASSLLPVGAGLYNTEAFF
TRBV5-1	.	.	TRBJ2-3	TGCGCCAGCAGCTTGGGGACAGCCACAGATACGCAGTATTTT	CASSLGTATDTQYF
TRBV25-1	.	TRBD2	TRBJ2-1	TGTGCCAGCAGTGTATCTAGCGGGGGGGCTTCCTACAATGAGCAGTTCTTC	CASSVSSGGASYNEQFF